This TCR beta chain originates from a study of blood T cell repertoires in COVID-19. Study in general: Collection of acute and convalescent COVID-19 samples took place in the United States, Italy and Spain. The cDNA or gDNA used as material had been derived from T cells, B-cell-depleted T cells, or PBMCs.

Per the germline V gene, CDR1 is WNHNN and CDR2 is SYGVQD (reference sequence). The CDR3 totals 13 residues. V was clipped by 4 bases and J by 7 bases, with 13 bases between them. This clone was found once. Sequenced by immunoSEQ multiplex PCR; TCRdb stores in-frame clones only, minus some. The table has 60,000 to 75,000 clones, around 79% seen once. Source material: peripheral blood. The V and J genes are TRBV10-1 and TRBJ1-2, with D possibly matching TRBD1 (5 bases). This sequence was found in a man aged 60 to 69 with active or convalescent COVID-19. The CDR3 DNA reads as TGCGCCAGCAGTGGTTCCAGGGTATCTGGCTACACCTTC. This encodes CASSGSRVSGYTF.